This TCR beta chain was sequenced in a study of blood T cell repertoires in COVID-19. Study overall: Sites in the United States, Italy and Spain provided acute and convalescent COVID-19 samples. T cells, B-cell-depleted T cells, or PBMCs provided the cDNA or gDNA that served as material.

V was pared by 2 bases and J by 3 bases, with 19 bases between. The germline V gene has CDR1 MDHEN and CDR2 SYDVKM. The CDR3 covers 18 residues. The authors' processing: The authors estimated nucleated cell counts from reference gene primer amplification. TCRdb's copy holds only in-frame clones and misses some; the assay was immunoSEQ multiplex PCR. The V and J calls and clone size come from that table; D and trimming were worked out from the DNA. The data hold 45,000 to 60,000 clones, with around nine tenths observed a single time. Sequencing was carried out using peripheral blood. The TCR sequence derives from a man aged 55 to 69 with active or convalescent COVID-19. The chain joins TRBV28 to TRBJ1-4, with D tentatively TRBD1 (6 bases). As DNA, the CDR3 is TGTGCCAGCAGTTTAACGGGAATACAGGGAGCGGCTAATGAAAAACTGTTTTTT. Translation: CASSLTGIQGAANEKLFF.